The 14 T cell receptor beta chains reported below all come from one sample, sequenced in a study of cytomegalovirus exposure and HLA in healthy donors. Amplification used 60 Vbeta primers and 13 Jbeta primers. Only in-frame clones appear in the TCRdb table, and some are missing; sequencing was by immunoSEQ multiplex PCR. There are 100,000 or so clones in the sample; about 81% occur only once, and 2.1% lies in the top ten. Sequencing was done on a sample of PBMCs. The origin of the receptors is a man aged 25 to 40 in good health and CMV-seronegative.

This clone was recorded once. The rearrangement uses TRBV28 and TRBJ1-2; D possibly corresponds to TRBD1 (6 bases). Trimming left V 11 bases short and J 2 bases short, with 12 bases between. CDR3 length: 12 residues. Per germline, CDR1 MDHEN and CDR2 SYDVKM. The CDR3 nucleotides read TGTGCCGCCCTGGACAGAAACTATGGCTACACCTTC. The encoded protein is CAALDRNYGYTF.

The genes are TRBV9 and TRBJ2-5; 7 bases map to TRBD1. From germline, CDR1 is SGDLS and CDR2 YYNGEE. V lost 4 bases and J lost 3; bases outside the gene matches: 3. The CDR3 is 13 residues long. The DNA for the CDR3 is TGTGCCAGCAGCCTAGGACAGGAAGAGACCCAGTACTTC. Amino acid sequence: CASSLGQEETQYF.

The V and J genes are TRBV4-1 and TRBJ2-7, with D possibly TRBD1 on 5 matching bases. The CDR3 sequence is 14 residues long. The V end was cut by 0 bases, the J end by 6 bases, with 12 bases between. Germline-derived CDR1 and CDR2 are MGHRA and YSYEKL. CDR3 residues: CASSQEIGHPEQYF. Written as DNA, the CDR3 is TGCGCCAGCAGCCAAGAAATCGGACACCCCGAGCAGTACTTC.

The gene calls are TRBV7-9 and TRBJ2-7; D might be TRBD1 (5 bases). Germline V gives CDR1 SEHNR, CDR2 FQNEAQ (reference sequence). Between the trimmed V and J ends, which lost 2 bases and 1 base, there was a span of 15 bases. The CDR3 totals 16 residues. The CDR3 coding sequence is TGTGCCAGCAGCTTACCCCTAACGACAGATTCCTACGAGCAGTACTTC. Its translation: CASSLPLTTDSYEQYF.

V usage is TRBV28 and J usage is TRBJ2-3; 7 bases are a match to TRBD2. V shed 8 bases, J shed 10 bases, and the junction held 3 bases outside the gene matches. Germline V lookup: CDR1 MDHEN, CDR2 SYDVKM. The CDR3 contains 10 residues. The DNA of the CDR3 is TGTGCCAGCTCTGGGGGGGCGCAGTATTTT. Translation gives CASSGGAQYF.

The rearrangement joins TRBV20-1 to TRBJ1-1, with D possibly matching TRBD1 (5 bases). The germline gives CDR1 DFQATT, CDR2 SNEGSKA (reference sequence). V gave up 3 bases and J gave up 7 bases, with 9 bases separating them. This CDR3 is built from 11 residues. CDR3 in DNA: TGCAGTGCTAGCGGGGGGGGTGAAGCTTTCTTT. Residues: CSASGGGEAFF.

V and J are TRBV6-1 and TRBJ2-5, with D unclear. Germline loops: CDR1 MNHNS, CDR2 SASEGT. The CDR3 is 12 amino acids. Trimming cost V 3 bases and J 2 bases, with 4 bases left between them. The CDR3, as DNA: TGTGCCAGCAGTGACAGGCAAGAGACCCAGTACTTC. Protein: CASSDRQETQYF.

V gene TRBV2 combines with J gene TRBJ2-3; TRBD1 matches at 7 bases. The germline V gene encodes CDR1 SNHLY and CDR2 FYNNEI. CDR3 length equals 15 residues. Trimming cost V 4 bases and J 4 bases; bases outside gene matches: 8. The CDR3 DNA is TGTGCCAGCAGTGTTACAGGGGTTTCGCCAGATACGCAGTATTTT. It yields the protein CASSVTGVSPDTQYF. The variable domain in full, with the rest retrieved from reference TRBV2 and TRBJ2-3, is EPEVTQTPSHQVTQMGQEVILRCVPISNHLYFYWYRQILGQKVEFLVSFYNNEISEKSEIFDDQFSVERPDGSNFTLKIRSTKLEDSAMYFCASSVTGVSPDTQYFGPGTRLTVL.

This clone has a single count. This chain uses TRBV5-4 with TRBJ2-5; a possible D gene is TRBD2 (5 bases). CDR3 size: 13 residues. V shed 2 bases and J shed 4 bases, with 9 bases lying between them. Germline V gene lookup returns CDR1 SGHNT and CDR2 YYREEE (reference sequence). The CDR3 DNA reads TGTGCCAGCAGCTTTCACGGAGGAGAGACCCAGTACTTC. This gives the protein CASSFHGGETQYF.

The rearrangement links TRBV5-1 to TRBJ1-6, with TRBD1 identical over 8 bases. The CDR3 has 15 amino acids. Trimming removed 4 bases from V and 5 bases from J; junction bases left unmatched: 5. Germline loops: CDR1 SGHRS, CDR2 YFSETQ. CDR3 DNA sequence: TGCGCCAGCAGCCCGGACAGGGATAATAATTCACCCCTCCACTTT. Its translation: CASSPDRDNNSPLHF.

The gene calls are TRBV7-2 and TRBJ2-3, with 8 bases aligning to TRBD2. The CDR3 sequence is 15 residues long. The germline V gene encodes CDR1 SGHTA and CDR2 FQGNSA. With V trimmed by 3 bases and J by 1 base, 3 bases remained unmatched. The CDR3 is CASSFNSGGTDTQYF. The CDR3 coding sequence is TGTGCCAGCAGCTTTAATAGCGGGGGCACAGATACGCAGTATTTT.

This chain uses TRBV30 with TRBJ1-1, with D unclear. CDR3 length equals 14 residues. V dropped 4 bases and J dropped 0 bases, with 12 bases sitting between them. The germline gives CDR1 GTSNPN, CDR2 SVGIG (reference sequence). Written as DNA, the CDR3 is TGTGCCTGGACCAGGCTGACTATGAACACTGAAGCTTTCTTT. It codes for CAWTRLTMNTEAFF.

This rearrangement joins TRBV4-1 to TRBJ1-4; 10 bases are shared with TRBD1. The V gene's germline CDR1 is MGHRA and CDR2 YSYEKL. V dropped 0 bases and J dropped 10; count of bases not matched to a gene: 5. This CDR3 has 15 amino acids. The CDR3 protein is CASSQDRGQGGKLFF. Here the CDR3 DNA reads TGCGCCAGCAGCCAAGACCGAGGACAGGGGGGAAAACTGTTTTTT.

The chain couples TRBV11-3 to TRBJ2-2, with TRBD1 identical over 7 bases. Per germline, CDR1 SGHNT and CDR2 YENEEA. V shed 5 bases, J shed 1 base, and the junction held 7 bases outside the gene matches. The CDR3 contains 16 residues. The CDR3 sequence: CASSGFGTENTGELFF. The CDR3 coding sequence is TGTGCCAGCAGCGGGTTCGGGACAGAGAACACCGGGGAGCTGTTTTTT. Full variable domain (outside the CDR3, taken from reference TRBV11-3 and TRBJ2-2): EAGVVQSPRYKIIEKKQPVAFWCNPISGHNTLYWYLQNLGQGPELLIRYENEEAVDDSQLPKDRFSAERLKGVDSTLKIQPAELGDSAVYLCASSGFGTENTGELFFGEGSRLTVL.